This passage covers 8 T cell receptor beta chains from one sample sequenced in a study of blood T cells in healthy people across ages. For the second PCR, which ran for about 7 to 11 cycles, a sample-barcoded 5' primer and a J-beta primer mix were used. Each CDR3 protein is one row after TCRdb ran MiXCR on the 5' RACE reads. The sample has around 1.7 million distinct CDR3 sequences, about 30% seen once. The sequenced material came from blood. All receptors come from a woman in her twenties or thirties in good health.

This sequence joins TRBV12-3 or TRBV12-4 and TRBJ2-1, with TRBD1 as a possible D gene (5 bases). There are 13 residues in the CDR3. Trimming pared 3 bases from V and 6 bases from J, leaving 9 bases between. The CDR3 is CASSFRRVNEQFF. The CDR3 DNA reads TGTGCCAGCAGTTTTCGCAGGGTCAATGAGCAGTTCTTC.

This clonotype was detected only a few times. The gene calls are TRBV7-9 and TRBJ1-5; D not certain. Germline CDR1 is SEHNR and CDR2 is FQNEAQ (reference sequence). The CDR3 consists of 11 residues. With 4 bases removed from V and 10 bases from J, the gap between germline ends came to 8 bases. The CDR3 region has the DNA TGTGCCAGCAGCTCCCCGGGACCCCAGCATTTT. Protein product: CASSSPGPQHF.

CDR3 sequence (DNA): TGTGCCAGCAGCTTAGCGGGGCGGGGGGGCCGCGTTGAGCAGTTCTTC. It is translated as CASSLAGRGGRVEQFF. The V gene is TRBV7-2, the J gene TRBJ2-1; 9 bases map to TRBD2. CDR1 SGHTA and CDR2 FQGNSA come from the germline V gene. V was pared by 0 bases and J by 9 bases, with 9 bases of the junction left unmatched. The CDR3 is 16 amino acids. Full variable domain (remainder filled in from reference TRBV7-2 and TRBJ2-1): GAGVSQSPSNKVTEKGKDVELRCDPISGHTALYWYRQSLGQGLEFLIYFQGNSAPDKSGLPSDRFSAERTGGSVSTLTIQRTQQEDSAVYLCASSLAGRGGRVEQFFGPGTRLTVL.

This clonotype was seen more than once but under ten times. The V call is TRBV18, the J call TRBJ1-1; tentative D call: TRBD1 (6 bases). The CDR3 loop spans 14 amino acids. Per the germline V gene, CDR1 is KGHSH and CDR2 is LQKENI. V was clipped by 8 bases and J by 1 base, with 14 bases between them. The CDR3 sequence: CASSPQTGNTEAFF. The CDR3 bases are TGTGCCAGCAGTCCCCAGACAGGGAACACTGAAGCTTTCTTT.

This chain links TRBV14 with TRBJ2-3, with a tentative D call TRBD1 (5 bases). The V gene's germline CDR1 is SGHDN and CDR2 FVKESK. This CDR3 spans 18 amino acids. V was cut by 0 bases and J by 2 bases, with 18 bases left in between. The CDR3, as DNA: TGTGCCAGCAGCCAAGACAAAGATCCAGGGCCCCCCACAGATACGCAGTATTTT. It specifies CASSQDKDPGPPTDTQYF.

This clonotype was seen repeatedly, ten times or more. CDR3 amino acids: CASPRDYGAPDTQYF. The DNA of the CDR3 is TGTGCCAGCCCTCGGGACTATGGTGCCCCAGATACGCAGTATTTT. This chain connects TRBV7-9 to TRBJ2-3, with 7 positions matching TRBD2. The CDR3 has 15 amino acids. V lost 8 bases to trimming and J lost 4 bases; unmatched junction nucleotides: 12. Germline CDR1 SEHNR, CDR2 FQNEAQ (reference sequence).

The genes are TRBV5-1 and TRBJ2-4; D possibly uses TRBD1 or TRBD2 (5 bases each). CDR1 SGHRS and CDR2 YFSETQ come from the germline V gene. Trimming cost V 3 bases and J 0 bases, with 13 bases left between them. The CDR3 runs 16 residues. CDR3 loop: CASSSHEGLAKNIQYF. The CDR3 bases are TGCGCCAGCAGCTCGCACGAGGGGTTAGCCAAAAACATTCAGTACTTC.

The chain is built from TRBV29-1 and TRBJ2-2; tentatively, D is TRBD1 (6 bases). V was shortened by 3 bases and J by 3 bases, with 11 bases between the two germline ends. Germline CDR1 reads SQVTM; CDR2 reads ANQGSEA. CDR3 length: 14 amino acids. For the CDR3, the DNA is TGCAGCGTTGATGGGTACAGGGACACCGGGGAGCTGTTTTTT. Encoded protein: CSVDGYRDTGELFF.